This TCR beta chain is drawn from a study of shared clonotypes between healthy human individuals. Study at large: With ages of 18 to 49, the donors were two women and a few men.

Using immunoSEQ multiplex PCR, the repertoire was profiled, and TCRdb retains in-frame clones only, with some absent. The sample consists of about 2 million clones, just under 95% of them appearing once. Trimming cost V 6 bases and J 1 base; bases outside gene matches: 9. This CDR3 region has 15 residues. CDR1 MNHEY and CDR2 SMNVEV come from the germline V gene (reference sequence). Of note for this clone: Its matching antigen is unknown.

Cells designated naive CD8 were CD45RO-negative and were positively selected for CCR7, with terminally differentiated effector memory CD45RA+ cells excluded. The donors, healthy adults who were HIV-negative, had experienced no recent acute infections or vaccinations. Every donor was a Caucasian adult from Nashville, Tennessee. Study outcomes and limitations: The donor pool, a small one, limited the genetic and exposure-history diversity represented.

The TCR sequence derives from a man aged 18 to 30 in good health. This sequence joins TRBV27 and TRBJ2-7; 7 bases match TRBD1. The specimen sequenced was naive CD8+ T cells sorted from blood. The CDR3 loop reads CASSGGTDGSYEQYF. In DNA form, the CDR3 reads TGTGCCAGCAGCGGTGGGACAGATGGTTCCTACGAGCAGTACTTC.